This entry lists 22 T cell receptor beta chains sequenced from one sample in a study of T cell responses to AZD1222 COVID-19 vaccine. Assay used: immunoSEQ multiplex PCR; TCRdb lists only in-frame clones, some missing. The data show some 150,000 clones, and the top ten clones hold around 2.2%. Sequenced material: peripheral blood. Source of these receptors: an adult in good health.

The rearrangement joins TRBV16 to TRBJ2-3; D unclear. Germline V gene lookup returns CDR1 KGHSY and CDR2 FQNENV. Trimming removed 1 base at V and 0 bases at J, with 8 bases between. This CDR3 has 15 amino acids. The CDR3: CASSQYAASTDTQYF. In DNA form, the CDR3 reads TGTGCCAGCAGCCAATACGCGGCCAGCACAGATACGCAGTATTTT.

The chain combines TRBV27 with TRBJ2-5; TRBD2 might be the D (6 bases). This CDR3 is 13 amino acids long. The germline V gene has CDR1 MNHEY and CDR2 SMNVEV (reference sequence). Trimming left V 3 bases short and J 8 bases short, with 13 bases between. The CDR3 protein is CASSLEGSTTQYF. CDR3 bases: TGTGCCAGCAGTTTGGAGGGATCCACAACCCAGTACTTC.

The chain links TRBV4-1 to TRBJ1-4, with TRBD1 as a possible D gene (5 bases). CDR3 length: 13 residues. V was clipped by 5 bases and J by 6 bases, with 10 bases between them. Germline V gene lookup returns CDR1 MGHRA and CDR2 YSYEKL. CDR3 region: CASSGQGDEKLFF. The DNA of the CDR3 is TGCGCCAGCAGCGGGCAGGGTGATGAAAAACTGTTTTTT.

V usage is TRBV15 and J usage is TRBJ2-7, with D tentatively TRBD1 or TRBD2 (5 bases each). There are 16 residues in the CDR3. Germline lookup yields CDR1 LNHNV and CDR2 YYDKDF (reference sequence). V was pared by 6 bases and J by 2 bases, with 20 bases between. The CDR3 nucleotides are TGTGCCACCAGTCCCCCCGGGGCGTCCTCAACCTACGAGCAGTACTTC. Translated: CATSPPGASSTYEQYF.

The rearrangement links TRBV6-6 to TRBJ1-3; 7 bases are shared with TRBD1. V gave up 6 bases and J gave up 4 bases; unmatched junction bases: 12. CDR1 MNHNY and CDR2 SVGAGI come from the germline V gene (reference sequence). The CDR3 has 16 amino acids. The chain's CDR3 is CASSQPTGFYGNTIYF. The CDR3 DNA sequence: TGTGCCAGCAGCCAACCGACAGGGTTTTACGGAAACACCATATATTTT.

The chain combines TRBV3-1 (or the pseudogene TRBV3-2) with TRBJ2-3; 7 bases are a match to TRBD2. After removal of 2 bases from V and 2 bases from J, the junction contained 4 bases not matched to a gene. CDR3 length: 15 residues. Germline V gives CDR1 LGHDT, CDR2 YNNKEL (reference sequence). CDR3 residues: CASSQPGTITDTQYF. The CDR3 DNA sequence: TGTGCCAGCAGCCAACCAGGGACTATCACAGATACGCAGTATTTT.

The genes are TRBV11-2 and TRBJ2-3, with 11 bases matching TRBD2. The CDR3 loop spans 16 amino acids. Trimming removed 6 bases from V and 5 bases from J; junction bases left unmatched: 10. Germline V gene sequence: CDR1 SGHAT, CDR2 FQNNGV. The CDR3 here is CASRPTSGARGDTQYF. CDR3 in DNA: TGTGCCAGCAGACCGACTAGCGGGGCGAGGGGAGATACGCAGTATTTT.

This chain links TRBV16 with TRBJ1-1, with D tentatively TRBD1 (6 bases). This CDR3 is 16 amino acids long. Germline lookup yields CDR1 KGHSY and CDR2 FQNENV. The V end lost 4 bases, the J end lost 3 bases, and 18 bases lay between the germline ends. CDR3 protein: CASSLTQGQGHTEAFF. The CDR3, as DNA: TGTGCCAGCAGCCTTACCCAAGGCCAGGGGCACACTGAAGCTTTCTTT.

The rearrangement uses TRBV4-1 and TRBJ1-6; the D is unclear. V was clipped by 2 bases and J by 6 bases, with 20 bases between them. This CDR3 has 18 residues. CDR1 and CDR2 from the germline V gene are MGHRA and YSYEKL. CDR3 loop: CASSQQVGIGLSNSPLHF. The CDR3 DNA is TGCGCCAGCAGCCAACAGGTCGGAATAGGCCTGAGTAATTCACCCCTCCACTTT.

The V call is TRBV28, the J call TRBJ2-6; D might be TRBD1 (6 bases). Germline CDR1 reads MDHEN; CDR2 reads SYDVKM. V gave up 10 bases and J gave up 4 bases, with 20 bases separating them. The CDR3 runs to 16 residues. The CDR3 here is CATIPTTGSGANVLTF. The DNA of the CDR3 is TGTGCCACCATCCCAACCACAGGGTCGGGGGCCAACGTCCTGACTTTC.

This rearrangement joins TRBV5-1 to TRBJ2-3; D is unclear. The length of the CDR3 is 15 residues. The germline V and J ends were trimmed by 5 bases and 0 bases, with 13 bases remaining between them. CDR1 and CDR2 from the germline V gene are SGHRS and YFSETQ. The CDR3 loop is CASSSDPSSTDTQYF. Written as DNA, the CDR3 is TGCGCCAGCAGTTCAGACCCTTCTAGCACAGATACGCAGTATTTT. Full variable domain (outside the CDR3, taken from reference TRBV5-1 and TRBJ2-3): KAGVTQTPRYLIKTRGQQVTLSCSPISGHRSVSWYQQTPGQGLQFLFEYFSETQRNKGNFPGRFSGRQFSNSRSEMNVSTLELGDSALYLCASSSDPSSTDTQYFGPGTRLTVL.

DNA for the CDR3: TGTGCCAGCAGTGAAGCCCAGGGTTTTGGTAATGAAAAACTGTTTTTT. Translated, it gives CASSEAQGFGNEKLFF. The chain links TRBV6-1 to TRBJ1-4; D possibly corresponds to TRBD1 (5 bases). Germline CDR1 and CDR2: MNHNS and SASEGT. The CDR3 is 16 residues long. V lost 0 bases and J lost 4, with 12 bases in between.

CDR3 DNA: TGTGCCAGCAGTGAGTCTGCGACAACTGGAAACACCATATATTTT. Its translation is CASSESATTGNTIYF. The rearrangement links TRBV25-1 to TRBJ1-3; D gene unclear. Trimming took off 3 bases at V and 2 bases at J, with 11 bases between the two ends. Germline-derived CDR1 and CDR2 are MGHDK and SYGVNS. The CDR3 has 15 residues.

The chain recombines TRBV7-2 with TRBJ2-6, with 7 bases aligning to TRBD2. Looked up from germline, CDR1 is SGHTA and CDR2 is FQGNSA. The CDR3 loop spans 18 amino acids. J was trimmed by 0 bases and V by 3 bases; bases with no gene match: 8. The CDR3 coding sequence is TGTGCCAGCAGCTTCTCGGGGGGAGTATACTCTGGGGCCAACGTCCTGACTTTC. Translating it yields CASSFSGGVYSGANVLTF.

The rearrangement links TRBV11-3 to TRBJ2-5, with TRBD1 matching 11 bases. The ends lost 4 bases at V and 5 bases at J; junction bases unmatched: 6. Germline V CDR1 and CDR2: SGHNT, YENEEA. The CDR3 covers 15 residues. DNA of the CDR3: TGTGCCAGCAGCTCCGGACAGGGGGCGGTGGAGACCCAGTACTTC. It encodes CASSSGQGAVETQYF.

This chain links TRBV5-1 with TRBJ1-2; D gene uncertain. With 2 bases removed from V and 8 bases from J, the gap between germline ends came to 22 bases. This CDR3 comprises 16 residues. Germline V gives CDR1 SGHRS, CDR2 YFSETQ. CDR3 region: CASSFVDGAREDGYTF. CDR3 DNA sequence: TGCGCCAGCAGCTTTGTGGACGGCGCCAGAGAAGACGGCTACACCTTC.

This sequence joins TRBV7-2 and TRBJ2-5; the D gene is possibly TRBD2 (5 bases). The CDR3 length is 14 residues. Germline V gene data show CDR1 as SGHTA and CDR2 as FQGNSA. The ends were cut back, 3 bases at V and 1 base at J, with 9 bases in the middle. CDR3 bases: TGTGCCAGCAGCTTGCTCGAGGGCCAAGAGACCCAGTACTTC. Protein sequence: CASSLLEGQETQYF.

This chain connects TRBV11-3 to TRBJ2-1; no definite D call. There are 14 residues in the CDR3. Germline V gives CDR1 SGHNT, CDR2 YENEEA. V lost 5 bases to trimming and J lost 0 bases, with 8 bases between them. CDR3 sequence: CASSRVSSYNEQFF. CDR3 bases: TGTGCCAGCAGCCGGGTGAGCTCCTACAATGAGCAGTTCTTC.

The chain recombines TRBV9 with TRBJ1-3; maybe TRBD1 (6 bases). CDR1 SGDLS and CDR2 YYNGEE come from the germline V gene. V lost 4 bases and J 0 bases, leaving 11 bases between the germline ends. The CDR3 spans 15 residues. CDR3 nucleotide sequence: TGTGCCAGCAGCCTAGGGACATACTCTGGAAACACCATATATTTT. Translated: CASSLGTYSGNTIYF.

V gene TRBV6-5 combines with J gene TRBJ1-1; D call uncertain. Trimming cost V 6 bases and J 2 bases, with 4 bases left between them. The CDR3 is made up of 11 amino acids. Germline V gives CDR1 MNHEY, CDR2 SVGAGI. CDR3 nucleotide sequence: TGTGCCAGCAGAAAAAACACTGAAGCTTTCTTT. It codes for CASRKNTEAFF.

The rearrangement uses TRBV18 and TRBJ2-5; unclear D gene. V was cut by 2 bases and J by 6 bases, with 4 bases left in between. The germline V gene has CDR1 KGHSH and CDR2 LQKENI. CDR3 length: 11 amino acids. CDR3 protein: CASSPGQTQYF. In nucleotides, the CDR3 is TGTGCCAGCTCACCAGGGCAGACCCAGTACTTC. The variable domain in full, completed from reference TRBV18 and TRBJ2-5, reads NAGVMQNPRHLVRRRGQEARLRCSPMKGHSHVYWYRQLPEEGLKFMVYLQKENIIDESGMPKERFSAEFPKEGPSILRIQQVVRGDSAAYFCASSPGQTQYFGPGTRLLVL.

The chain joins TRBV6-2 or TRBV6-3 to TRBJ1-4; D perhaps matches TRBD1 (5 bases). Germline V CDR1 and CDR2: MNHEY, SVGEGT. The CDR3 extends over 19 amino acids. Trimming took 4 bases from V and 3 from J, leaving 24 bases between them. CDR3 DNA sequence: TGTGCCAGCAGTTTTAGGTCCGCACGTGCGACAGTGCCTAATGAAAAACTGTTTTTT. Translated: CASSFRSARATVPNEKLFF.